This T cell receptor (beta chain) was sequenced for a study of T-cell reconstitution after alpha-beta-depleted transplantation in children. Whole-study findings and limits: The study reportedly traced alpha-beta T cells about two months after transplant to several hundred expanded graft clones. Recipient T cells and thymic progenitors that survived were the source of the high TCRbeta diversity seen at day 60 in some patients.

This clonotype has a count of ten or more. Its antigen is currently unknown. The CDR3 contains 15 residues. CDR1 and CDR2 from the germline V gene are SQVTM and ANQGSEA. V lost 3 bases, J lost 6 bases, and 18 bases lay in between. Unique molecular identifiers were used to barcode this TCRbeta library. MiXCR was run by TCRdb on the PCR reads, yielding one entry per CDR3 protein. The data contain around 300,000 distinct CDR3 sequences, around 10% of them seen just once; the ten biggest clones take up 20% to 25%. Sequencing was performed on peripheral blood, taken 180 days after TCRalphabeta/CD19-depleted stem cell transplant. The sequence was obtained from a male patient aged 2-10 years who had a stem cell transplant for chronic granulomatous disease, so the T cells may come from the graft donor. The chain employs TRBV29-1 and TRBJ2-1; TRBD1 is a possible D gene (6 bases). The CDR3 DNA sequence: TGCAGCGTTGAGCGTTGGGGGCCCGGCCCCAATGAGCAGTTCTTC. This encodes CSVERWGPGPNEQFF.